This TCR beta chain is from a study of T cells in localized non-small cell lung cancer (dated by TCRdb to 2018 to 2020). About the full investigation: The study examined T cell repertoires in under 300 patients with early-stage NSCLC and compared tumors with uninvolved tumor-adjacent lungs. All 240 or so NSCLC patients in the cohort were treatment-naive and had localized lung tumors that were resected. NSCLC patients had a mean age of around 66 years, and around 140 were male and more than 90 female. The study at large found these results: The highest T cell clonality was observed in uninvolved tumor-adjacent lung, where clonality exceeded that of tumor, suggesting that antigenic responses were more focused in uninvolved tumor-adjacent lung. Multi-region tumor sequencing was not performed, so intratumor heterogeneity could not be excluded. Because the study design was exploratory, TCR variables were selected using unadjusted p-values without false-discovery rate correction. Higher blood T cell density associated with longer overall survival, while higher adjacent-lung clonality associated with shorter survival. A median of around 50 of the top 100 tumor clones were detected in paired uninvolved adjacent lung, and 28 of these tumor clones were also found among the top 100 clones of the paired uninvolved adjacent lung.

At diagnosis, peripheral blood, uninvolved tumor-adjacent lung and tumor were collected and stored as a combination of fresh-frozen and FFPE material. Blood samples were analyzed as peripheral blood mononuclear cells for TCR repertoire profiling. CDR1 and CDR2, per the germline V gene, are MGHDK and SYGVNS. CDR3 length: 12 amino acids, cysteine to phenylalanine. Of all the DNA, just the CDR3 is kept, 36 bases in frame from base 1. The V end loses 4 bases and the J end loses 8 bases, and a stretch of 11 bases separates them. The immunoSEQ Assay was used to sequence TCR beta CDR3 regions from DNA. In the paper's pipeline: To compute T cell density, TCR beta template counts were normalized to usable DNA, which was estimated by amplifying housekeeping genes. Richness was estimated with the preseqR package, extrapolating to 400,000 templates for PBMC samples and 120,000 templates for tissue samples. Clonality was calculated as one minus Pielou's evenness. Tissue-enriched TCRs were identified by differential abundance testing using productive amino-acid clonotypes, minimum total count 5 and alpha 0.1. The Jaccard Index and the Morisita Overlap Index were used to quantify repertoire overlap between compartments. TCR beta CDR3s were clustered by GLIPH together with public tetramer-defined viral CDR3s, and at least three viral sequences plus V-gene enrichment were required for viral motifs. TCRdb stores this immuneACCESS table with in-frame sequences only. Part of the clones is absent; in the studies checked, under half of the shortfall reflects unresolved V genes, and no reason is known for the rest. V and J calls and clone size follow that table, whereas D and trimming were derived from the DNA. Within this sample are 35,000 to 45,000 clones, with more than 85% of them counted one time only. Of the sample, over 6% is held by the ten largest clones.

This clone was recorded once. Which antigen it targets is not known. Base qualities are not provided; no much larger clone lies one nucleotide away. The source was peripheral blood, collected before any cancer treatment. The chain links TRBV25-1 with TRBJ1-2, with the D gene call left open. The source of this sequence is a woman between 18 and 50 years old with stage III lung adenocarcinoma. The DNA reads TGTGCCAGCAGTGTACCCCTCGGGGGCTACACCTTC. The resulting protein is CASSVPLGGYTF.